A single sample is the source of the 25 T cell receptor beta chains below, sequenced in a study of blood T cell repertoires in COVID-19. Using immunoSEQ multiplex PCR, the repertoire was profiled, and TCRdb retains in-frame clones only, with some absent. Of approximately 240,000 clones listed, roughly 82% are singletons. Sequencing was performed on peripheral blood. Receptors originate from a woman older than 75 with active or convalescent COVID-19.

This clone was detected once. The V call is TRBV6-5, the J call TRBJ2-7; 7 bases are a match to TRBD2. The J segment lost 0 bases and the V segment lost 3 bases, leaving 2 bases of the junction unmatched. The CDR3 runs to 14 residues. Germline-derived CDR1 and CDR2 are MNHEY and SVGAGI. The CDR3 nucleotides read TGTGCCAGCAGTTATCTAGCGGTCTCCTACGAGCAGTACTTC. Encoded protein: CASSYLAVSYEQYF.

The rearrangement links TRBV18 to TRBJ2-5; D ambiguous. V was clipped by 0 bases and J by 5 bases, with 7 bases between them. The CDR3 has 13 amino acids. The germline gives CDR1 KGHSH, CDR2 LQKENI. CDR3 DNA sequence: TGTGCCAGCTCACCACCCATTCGGGAGACCCAGTACTTC. Its translation is CASSPPIRETQYF.

This clone was detected a few times. V and J are TRBV3-1 (or the pseudogene TRBV3-2) and TRBJ2-7; 11 nucleotides match TRBD2. Germline loops: CDR1 LGHDT, CDR2 YNNKEL (reference sequence). The CDR3 runs to 14 residues. J gave up 3 bases and V 2 bases, and 0 bases lay outside the gene matches. The CDR3 protein is CASSQTSGGYEQYF. The CDR3 region has the DNA TGTGCCAGCAGCCAAACTAGCGGGGGCTACGAGCAGTACTTC.

The chain uses TRBV2 and TRBJ2-1; TRBD2 is a possible D gene (5 bases). CDR3 length: 12 residues. Trimming shortened V by 2 bases and J by 6 bases, and 5 bases separated the two germline ends. In germline, CDR1 is SNHLY, CDR2 FYNNEI. DNA of the CDR3: TGTGCCAGCAGTGAACTAGCCAATGAGCAGTTCTTC. Translation: CASSELANEQFF.

This clone came up once. The chain employs TRBV5-1 and TRBJ2-1; TRBD2 matches at 8 bases. The junction had 4 bases not matched to a gene; V was cut back by 4 bases and J by 4 bases. Germline loops: CDR1 SGHRS, CDR2 YFSETQ. The CDR3 spans 14 residues. This chain's CDR3 is CASSISGVYNEQFF. Here the CDR3 DNA reads TGCGCCAGCAGCATTAGCGGGGTATACAATGAGCAGTTCTTC.

The chain combines TRBV6-2 or TRBV6-3 with TRBJ1-2; D is perhaps TRBD1 (6 bases). This CDR3 is 15 amino acids long. Trimming took 5 bases from V and 4 from J, leaving 17 bases between them. Germline loops: CDR1 MNHEY, CDR2 SVGEGT. The CDR3 region has the DNA TGTGCCAGCAGTAAGCCGGGACACCGGACCTATGGCTACACCTTC. As protein: CASSKPGHRTYGYTF.

In this sample, this clone turned up once. The CDR3 coding sequence is TGTGCCAGCAGTTCGCGACAGATATATGGCTACACCTTC. Translation gives CASSSRQIYGYTF. The chain employs TRBV6-5 and TRBJ1-2, with a possible D match to TRBD1 (5 bases). Trimming shortened V by 4 bases and J by 5 bases, and 11 bases separated the two germline ends. This CDR3 is built from 13 residues. Germline loops: CDR1 MNHEY, CDR2 SVGAGI.

This chain joins TRBV6-5 and TRBJ2-1, with TRBD2 identical over 7 bases. This CDR3 is 15 amino acids long. V lost 5 bases, J lost 6 bases, and 10 bases stayed unmatched. CDR1 and CDR2 from the germline V gene are MNHEY and SVGAGI. In DNA, the CDR3 is TGTGCCAGCAGTCACATCCGATTAGCGGGCAATGAGCAGTTCTTC. The encoded protein is CASSHIRLAGNEQFF.

V usage is TRBV5-5 and J usage is TRBJ1-4; TRBD1 might be the D (5 bases). Germline loops: CDR1 SGHKS, CDR2 YYEKEE (reference sequence). The CDR3 length is 15 residues. Trimming took 2 bases from V and 6 from J, leaving 14 bases between them. The CDR3 reads CASSFGAGWDEKLFF. The CDR3 nucleotides read TGTGCCAGCAGCTTTGGGGCAGGGTGGGATGAAAAACTGTTTTTT. Combining the CDR3 with reference TRBV5-5 and TRBJ1-4 gives the whole variable domain DAGVTQSPTHLIKTRGQQVTLRCSPISGHKSVSWYQQVLGQGPQFIFQYYEKEERGRGNFPDRFSARQFPNYSSELNVNALLLGDSALYLCASSFGAGWDEKLFFGSGTQLSVL.

V and J are TRBV11-3 and TRBJ2-3; 8 bases agree with TRBD2. Germline assignment: CDR1 SGHNT and CDR2 YENEEA. This CDR3 contains 17 residues. Trimming removed 0 bases from V and 2 bases from J; junction bases left unmatched: 7. This CDR3 is CASSLEGGGPYTDTQYF. CDR3 coding DNA: TGTGCCAGCAGCTTAGAGGGCGGGGGGCCATACACAGATACGCAGTATTTT.

The rearrangement links TRBV7-2 to TRBJ2-7, with TRBD2 matching over 9 bases. Trimming cost V 4 bases and J 4 bases; bases outside gene matches: 5. The CDR3 spans 14 residues. Germline V lookup: CDR1 SGHTA, CDR2 FQGNSA. The chain's CDR3 is CASSSTSGRYEQYF. CDR3 in DNA: TGTGCCAGCAGCTCGACTAGCGGACGATACGAGCAGTACTTC.

The V and J genes are TRBV5-1 and TRBJ2-3, with D possibly matching TRBD2 (5 bases). The germline gives CDR1 SGHRS, CDR2 YFSETQ. The CDR3 sequence is 15 residues long. With 2 bases removed from V and 4 bases from J, the gap between germline ends came to 14 bases. The CDR3 nucleotides read TGCGCCAGCAGCTTTCGCAGGACGGAGGCAGATACGCAGTATTTT. It specifies CASSFRRTEADTQYF.

The rearrangement joins TRBV4-1 to TRBJ2-7; 12 bases line up with TRBD2. The CDR3 is made up of 15 amino acids. After removal of 6 bases from V and 6 bases from J, the junction contained 9 bases not matched to a gene. Germline V gene data show CDR1 as MGHRA and CDR2 as YSYEKL. The CDR3 reads CASSAPSSGRAEQYF. The CDR3 DNA sequence: TGCGCCAGCAGTGCGCCTTCTAGCGGGAGGGCCGAGCAGTACTTC.

The gene calls are TRBV5-1 and TRBJ1-2; no clear D. This CDR3 spans 17 amino acids. The V end lost 4 bases, the J end lost 4 bases, and 23 bases lay between the germline ends. The germline V gene encodes CDR1 SGHRS and CDR2 YFSETQ. CDR3 loop: CASSPAGYSVEPYGYTF. CDR3 nucleotide sequence: TGCGCCAGCAGCCCGGCGGGGTACTCAGTTGAGCCCTATGGCTACACCTTC.

V is TRBV6-6 and J is TRBJ2-7, with D unclear. V was shortened by 10 bases and J by 2 bases, with 9 bases between the two germline ends. Germline V CDR1 and CDR2: MNHNY, SVGAGI (reference sequence). This CDR3 contains 11 residues. CDR3 nucleotides: TGTGCCACCCTCTCCCCCTACGAGCAGTACTTC. Translated, it gives CATLSPYEQYF.

The chain links TRBV7-8 to TRBJ1-3, with D possibly being TRBD1 (5 bases). The germline CDR1 and CDR2 sequences are SGHVS and FQNEAQ. CDR3 size: 18 residues. Trimming took off 2 bases at V and 10 bases at J, with 27 bases between the two ends. The CDR3 here is CASSLKGALLSEGRTIYF. As DNA, the CDR3 is TGTGCCAGCAGCTTAAAAGGGGCTCTACTATCGGAGGGACGGACCATATATTTT. Variable domain in full (rest from reference TRBV7-8 and TRBJ1-3): GAGVSQSPRYKVAKRGQDVALRCDPISGHVSLFWYQQALGQGPEFLTYFQNEAQLDKSGLPSDRFFAERPEGSVSTLKIQRTQQEDSAVYLCASSLKGALLSEGRTIYFGEGSWLTVV.

The CDR3 loop reads CASSLEWGVGQPQHF. DNA for the CDR3: TGCGCCAGCAGCTTGGAGTGGGGGGTCGGACAGCCCCAGCATTTT. V and J are TRBV5-1 and TRBJ1-5, with D possibly matching TRBD1 (5 bases). The CDR3 totals 15 residues. Between the trimmed V and J ends, which lost 0 bases and 7 bases, there was a span of 14 bases. Germline CDR1 is SGHRS and CDR2 is YFSETQ.

This sequence joins TRBV5-5 and TRBJ2-7; D is unclear. There are 14 residues in the CDR3. The V end was cut by 0 bases, the J end by 2 bases, with 9 bases between. The germline V gene has CDR1 SGHKS and CDR2 YYEKEE (reference sequence). The CDR3 here is CASSLDAHTYEQYF. The CDR3 nucleotides read TGTGCCAGCAGCTTGGATGCACATACCTACGAGCAGTACTTC.

The chain joins TRBV5-1 to TRBJ2-1, with TRBD2 matching over 7 bases. Germline loops: CDR1 SGHRS, CDR2 YFSETQ. The CDR3 spans 17 residues. Unmatched junction bases numbered 10, after V lost 2 bases and J lost 2 bases. The CDR3 spells CASSFVLGRGTYNEQFF. CDR3 nucleotides: TGCGCCAGCAGCTTCGTCTTAGGGCGGGGGACCTACAATGAGCAGTTCTTC.

This chain uses TRBV28 with TRBJ2-6, with D maybe TRBD1 (5 bases). V lost 6 bases, J lost 1 base, and 10 bases lay in between. This CDR3 region has 15 residues. Germline CDR1 reads MDHEN; CDR2 reads SYDVKM. This CDR3 reads CASRERGSGANVLTF. CDR3 nucleotide sequence: TGTGCCAGCAGAGAAAGGGGTTCTGGGGCCAACGTCCTGACTTTC.

The V gene is TRBV24-1, the J gene TRBJ2-7; 14 nucleotides line up with TRBD2. Germline loops: CDR1 KGHDR, CDR2 SFDVKD. J lost 4 bases, V lost 2 bases, and 3 bases had no gene match. The CDR3 is 16 residues long. The CDR3 DNA follows: TGTGCCACCAGTGATTCGACTAGCGGGAGGGCATACGAGCAGTACTTC. Amino acids: CATSDSTSGRAYEQYF.

A single count supports this clone. V and J are TRBV19 and TRBJ1-5, with D possibly matching TRBD1 (5 bases). CDR3 length: 15 amino acids. In germline, CDR1 is LNHDA, CDR2 SQIVND (reference sequence). The V and J ends lost 5 bases and 7 bases respectively, with 18 bases between them. The CDR3 loop is CASSPGPGGSQPQHF. The CDR3 nucleotides are TGTGCCAGTAGTCCAGGCCCCGGGGGGTCGCAGCCCCAGCATTTT.

The gene calls are TRBV9 and TRBJ1-3; 7 positions agree with TRBD1. V was clipped by 3 bases and J by 2 bases; unmatched bases: 5. Germline CDR1 and CDR2: SGDLS and YYNGEE. The length of the CDR3 is 15 residues. The CDR3: CASSAMQGAGNTIYF. CDR3 nucleotide sequence: TGTGCCAGCAGCGCAATGCAGGGGGCTGGAAACACCATATATTTT.

This clone was counted once. This rearrangement joins TRBV2 to TRBJ1-5; the match to TRBD1 covers 10 bases. CDR3 length: 16 residues. V shed 2 bases and J 3 bases; nucleotides not matched to a gene: 4. Germline loops: CDR1 SNHLY, CDR2 FYNNEI. The CDR3 DNA follows: TGTGCCAGCAGTGAATTGGGGACAGGGGTCAATCAGCCCCAGCATTTT. Amino acid sequence: CASSELGTGVNQPQHF. The entire variable domain, with the rest obtained from reference TRBV2 and TRBJ1-5, is as follows: EPEVTQTPSHQVTQMGQEVILRCVPISNHLYFYWYRQILGQKVEFLVSFYNNEISEKSEIFDDQFSVERPDGSNFTLKIRSTKLEDSAMYFCASSELGTGVNQPQHFGDGTRLSIL.

This chain links TRBV19 with TRBJ1-5; 11 nucleotides match TRBD1. The germline gives CDR1 LNHDA, CDR2 SQIVND (reference sequence). CDR3 length equals 17 residues. J lost 3 bases, V lost 4 bases, and 8 bases had no gene match. The CDR3 loop reads CASSRTGTGGVNQPQHF. The CDR3 nucleotides read TGTGCCAGTAGTAGAACCGGGACAGGGGGTGTCAATCAGCCCCAGCATTTT.